This record covers a single TCR beta chain. The antigen is unknown. TCRdb itself ran the RACE reads through MiXCR, one entry per CDR3 protein. This table has roughly 54,000 distinct CDR3 sequences, about 10% appearing once. The data were taken from a study of human T cells and chemical hapten exposure. General observations from the study: With DPC sensitization, TCRs exceeding 1 in 1000 frequency showed no change.

The time point is: patch test 2, 6 weeks after DPC sensitization. Treatment in this sample: therapeutic diphenylcyclopropenone sensitization with weekly scalp DPC. Germline assignment: CDR1 MGHDK and CDR2 SYGVNS. The ends were cut back, 6 bases at V and 6 bases at J, with 9 bases in the middle. This CDR3 comprises 11 residues. V and J are TRBV25-1 and TRBJ2-7; D call uncertain. Sequenced here: whole blood, sampled in connection with sensitization to the hapten diphenylcyclopropenone (DPC). The receptor was derived from a woman aged 50 to 60 with alopecia areata. Some clones in this sample may be carry-over from other donors' samples. This chain's CDR3 is CASSDSLEQYF. CDR3 sequence (DNA): TGTGCCAGCAGCGATTCCCTCGAGCAGTACTTC.